This T cell receptor beta chain was obtained from a study of blood T cell repertoires in COVID-19. As for the study in general: Whether acute or convalescent, the COVID-19 samples came from the United States, Italy and Spain.

As handled by the study authors: Nucleated cell number was recorded as an estimate derived from reference gene primer amplification. Profiling relied on immunoSEQ multiplex PCR, and the TCRdb table lists in-frame clones only, not all of them. V and J calls and clone size follow that table, whereas D and trimming were derived from the DNA. This table has over 40,000 clones, roughly 90% appearing once. Germline trimming cut 5 bases from V and 4 bases from J; bases unmatched to any gene: 5. The CDR3 is 14 amino acids. Germline CDR1 and CDR2: LNHDA and SQIVND (reference sequence). The source of this sequence is an elderly man with acute or convalescent COVID-19. The chain recombines TRBV19 with TRBJ1-5; 7 positions match TRBD1. Material: peripheral blood. As DNA, the CDR3 is TGTGCCAGTAGTCCCCGGACAGGAAATCAGCCCCAGCATTTT. The encoded protein is CASSPRTGNQPQHF.